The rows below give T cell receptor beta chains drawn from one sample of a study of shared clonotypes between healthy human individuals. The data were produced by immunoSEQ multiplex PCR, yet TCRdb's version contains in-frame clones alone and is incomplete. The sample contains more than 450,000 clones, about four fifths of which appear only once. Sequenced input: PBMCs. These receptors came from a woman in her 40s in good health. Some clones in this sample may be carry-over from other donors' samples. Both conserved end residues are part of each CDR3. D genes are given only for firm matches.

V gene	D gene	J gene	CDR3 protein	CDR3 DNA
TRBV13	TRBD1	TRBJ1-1	CASSQEVTGDTEAFF	TGCGCCAGCAGCCAAGAGGTGACAGGGGACACTGAAGCTTTCTTT
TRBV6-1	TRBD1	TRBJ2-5	CASSAFGTGITRGTQYF	TGTGCCAGCAGTGCCTTTGGGACAGGGATCACCCGTGGGACCCAGTACTTC
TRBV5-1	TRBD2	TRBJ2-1	CASSLAPGLANNEQFF	TGCGCCAGCAGCTTAGCCCCGGGACTAGCTAACAATGAGCAGTTCTTC
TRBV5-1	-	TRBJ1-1	CASSLTHTNTEAFF	TGCGCCAGCAGCTTGACTCACACGAACACTGAAGCTTTCTTT
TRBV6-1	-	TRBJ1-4	CASSGQTTNEKLFF	TGTGCCAGCAGCGGACAGACAACTAATGAAAAACTGTTTTTT
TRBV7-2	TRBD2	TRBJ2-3	CASSYGLASTDTQYF	TGTGCCAGCAGCTATGGACTAGCCTCTACAGATACGCAGTATTTT
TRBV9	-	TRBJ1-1	CASSAQDENTEAFF	TGTGCCAGCAGCGCACAGGATGAGAACACTGAAGCTTTCTTT
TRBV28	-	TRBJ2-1	CASSTGLLSNEQFF	TGTGCCAGCAGCACGGGACTCTTAAGCAATGAGCAGTTCTTC
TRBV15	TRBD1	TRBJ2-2	CATSTRTGIASGELFF	TGTGCCACCAGCACCCGGACAGGGATAGCCTCCGGGGAGCTGTTTTTT
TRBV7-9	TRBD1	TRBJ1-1	CASSHRFAGQGVWNTEAFF	TGTGCCAGCAGCCACCGATTCGCGGGACAGGGGGTGTGGAACACTGAAGCTTTCTTT